The entry that follows covers one T cell receptor beta chain sequence. The specificity of this receptor is unknown. No quality values exist for individual bases; no much larger clone is one base distant. The data are from a study of cytomegalovirus exposure and HLA in healthy donors (dated 2017 in TCRdb). Regarding the complete study: A later analysis indicated that the roughly 120 validation repertoires were generated on the platform also employed for the approximately 700 repertoires of the first cohort. To predict cytomegalovirus infection status, the study combined high-throughput TCR immunosequencing, statistical association of individual TCRs with disease status, and machine learning. Along with the approximately 700-subject first cohort, a separate validation cohort of over a hundred different subjects was used. The study was designed to test whether signatures of past pathogen exposure could be identified by cataloging public T cell receptors. Broad study findings and their caveats: The study listed 150 to 200 TCR beta chains as associated with cytomegalovirus. It was suggested by the authors that the approach could potentially be generalized to other disease states and immunological phenotypes. Most TCR sequences were observed very rarely across donors, whereas some public TCRs were present in many individuals. The classifier was reported to diagnose cytomegalovirus status with high specificity and sensitivity in both the original and validation cohorts. A later analysis had no HLA typing for the validation cohort, so co-occurrence there was scored across all 110 or so repertoires. In a later analysis, TCRs clustered in the first cohort were found to also tend to co-occur in the approximately 110 validation repertoires, with 90% to 95% of cluster scores above 0. In vitro tests confirmed that a few of the cytomegalovirus-associated TCR beta chains recognize cytomegalovirus antigens.

The donors were included in the validation cohort of 120 subjects, a group kept apart from the roughly 700-subject first cohort. The library was produced with the immunoSEQ multiplex PCR assay. The published analysis was carried out like this. A statistical classification framework was built to diagnose cytomegalovirus status from the catalog of TCR beta chain sequences. In TCRdb, the immuneACCESS table is reduced to in-frame sequences with V and J assigned. These tables do not hold every clone; where another copy was compared, an unresolved V gene accounts for under half, and the others remain unexplained. The D gene and trimming were derived from the DNA, and the V and J assignments and clone size from that table. In this sample the table shows 300,000 to 350,000 clones, around 90% of which occur a single time. Around 0.96% of the sample rests with the top ten. V loses 0 bases, J loses 5 bases, and the germline ends lie 17 bases apart. The CDR1 and CDR2 encoded by the germline V gene (reference sequence) are PRHDT and FYEKMQ. The CDR3, cysteine through phenylalanine, is 17 amino acids long. Only the CDR3 part of the read is kept: 51 bases, read in frame from the first base.

The sequence came from a man aged 25 to 40 in good health and CMV-seronegative. This receptor chain uses TRBV13 and TRBJ1-3, with the D gene call left open. The specimen was PBMCs. The CDR3: CASSLGETLGGRNTIYF. The nucleotide sequence reads TGTGCCAGCAGCTTAGGGGAGACTCTCGGCGGGAGAAACACCATATATTTT.